The 13 T cell receptor beta chains below all came from one sample that was sequenced in a study of blood T cells in healthy people across ages. Together with a sample-barcoded 5' primer, a J-beta primer mix was included in a second PCR lasting roughly 6 to 12 cycles. In TCRdb, the 5' RACE reads were re-called with MiXCR into one record per CDR3 protein. This table holds about 590,000 distinct CDR3 sequences, under 30% found once. Sequencing was carried out using blood. The receptor set was obtained from a woman of 80 years or more in good health.

This clonotype has at least ten counts. The chain joins TRBV2 to TRBJ1-6; D remains unclear. CDR1 and CDR2 (germline): SNHLY, FYNNEI. The CDR3 runs 16 residues. V shed 3 bases and J shed 7 bases, with 16 bases lying between them. Here the CDR3 reads CASSDYGLPNNSPLHF. The CDR3 DNA is TGTGCCAGCAGTGACTACGGCCTACCCAACAATTCACCCCTCCACTTT.

The chain recombines TRBV11-2 with TRBJ1-1; D ambiguous. The germline gives CDR1 SGHAT, CDR2 FQNNGV. The CDR3 covers 15 residues. V dropped 3 bases and J dropped 1 base, with 12 bases sitting between them. The chain's CDR3 is CASSLGHLTNTEAFF. The CDR3, as DNA: TGTGCCAGCAGCTTGGGCCACTTGACGAACACTGAAGCTTTCTTT.

This clonotype was seen repeatedly, ten times or more. Being one base from a much bigger clone, this may be a read error. The V and J genes are TRBV10-3 and TRBJ2-6, with TRBD1 matching over 7 bases. V lost 8 bases and J lost 18; bases outside the gene matches: 16. CDR1 and CDR2 (germline): ENHRY, SYGVKD. The CDR3 has 13 residues. The chain's CDR3 is CAISSGNQGDRTF. CDR3 nucleotide sequence: TGTGCCATCTCGTCGGGGAACCAGGGGGACCGGACTTTC.

Ten or more counts support this clonotype. This sequence joins TRBV6-5 and TRBJ1-4; D uncertain. The CDR3 loop spans 15 amino acids. The V and J ends lost 0 bases and 8 bases respectively, with 13 bases between them. The V gene's germline CDR1 is MNHEY and CDR2 SVGAGI. The CDR3 DNA reads as TGTGCCAGCAGTTACTCGCGGGATTCGGGCGAAAAACTGTTTTTT. It translates to CASSYSRDSGEKLFF.

The V gene is TRBV11-3, the J gene TRBJ1-1; D is unresolved. Trimming removed 7 bases from V and 1 base from J, with 13 bases in between. The CDR3 is 14 amino acids. Per the germline V gene, CDR1 is SGHNT and CDR2 is YENEEA. CDR3 in amino acids: CASTLRYGNTEAFF. The CDR3 nucleotides read TGTGCCAGCACCCTCCGATATGGGAACACTGAAGCTTTCTTT.

This clonotype was seen at least ten times. As DNA, the CDR3 is TGTGCCAGCAGACCCATGAACACTGAAGCTTTCTTT. Protein: CASRPMNTEAFF. The chain carries TRBV2 and TRBJ1-1; D unresolved. The CDR3 length is 12 residues. CDR1 is SNHLY, CDR2 FYNNEI, per germline. Trimming removed 6 bases from V and 0 bases from J, with 5 bases in between.

The V call is TRBV9, the J call TRBJ2-1, with D uncertain. V shed 3 bases and J shed 5 bases, with 12 bases lying between them. Germline-derived CDR1 and CDR2 are SGDLS and YYNGEE. The CDR3 spans 14 residues. CDR3 in DNA: TGTGCCAGCAGCGCCCAGACTTCCAACAATGAGCAGTTCTTC. Translated, it gives CASSAQTSNNEQFF. Filled out from reference TRBV9 and TRBJ2-1, the complete variable domain reads DSGVTQTPKHLITATGQRVTLRCSPRSGDLSVYWYQQSLDQGLQFLIQYYNGEERAKGNILERFSAQQFPDLHSELNLSSLELGDSALYFCASSAQTSNNEQFFGPGTRLTVL.

Ten or more counts support this clonotype. This rearrangement joins TRBV7-9 to TRBJ2-5; 8 positions agree with TRBD2. CDR1 and CDR2 (germline): SEHNR, FQNEAQ (reference sequence). CDR3 length: 17 amino acids. J was trimmed by 2 bases and V by 3 bases; bases with no gene match: 11. CDR3 sequence (DNA): TGTGCCAGCAGCTTGTTGAGCGGGGGTCGTTTTCAAGAGACCCAGTACTTC. Protein: CASSLLSGGRFQETQYF.

The table lists this clonotype with many counts. This rearrangement joins TRBV6-1 to TRBJ2-7; D perhaps matches TRBD2 (5 bases). The CDR3 runs 16 residues. Germline values: CDR1 MNHNS, CDR2 SASEGT. Trimming left V 2 bases short and J 0 bases short, with 14 bases between. CDR3 region: CASSETVRAGSYEQYF. In nucleotides, the CDR3 is TGTGCCAGCAGTGAAACGGTCCGGGCGGGCTCCTACGAGCAGTACTTC.

This clonotype was counted many times. CDR3 DNA sequence: TGCAGTGCTACGCGGCTTTCTAATGAGCAGTTCTTC. Translated, it gives CSATRLSNEQFF. The chain recombines TRBV20-1 with TRBJ2-1; D is unresolved. The V and J ends lost 4 bases and 7 bases respectively, with 11 bases between them. Per germline, CDR1 DFQATT and CDR2 SNEGSKA (reference sequence). This CDR3 comprises 12 residues.

This clonotype was found a few times. V gene TRBV20-1 combines with J gene TRBJ1-5; possibly TRBD1 for D (5 bases). The CDR3 is 14 residues long. Trimming cost V 3 bases and J 2 bases, with 11 bases left between them. Per the germline V gene, CDR1 is DFQATT and CDR2 is SNEGSKA (reference sequence). The CDR3 DNA reads TGCAGTGCTAGTCACGGGGCCCGCAATCAGCCCCAGCATTTT. It is translated as CSASHGARNQPQHF.

The J gene is TRBJ2-7, the V gene TRBV29-1; D is undetermined. V was cut by 0 bases and J by 10 bases, with 19 bases left in between. This CDR3 is 14 amino acids long. Germline CDR1 and CDR2: SQVTM and ANQGSEA. In DNA form, the CDR3 reads TGCAGCGTTGAAGAGACGACTTTCCAAGAGGCCCAGTACTTC. Translated: CSVEETTFQEAQYF.

This clonotype came up many times. The V and J genes are TRBV5-1 and TRBJ1-1; D is unclear. The V gene's germline CDR1 is SGHRS and CDR2 YFSETQ. CDR3 length: 15 amino acids. With 0 bases removed from V and 6 bases from J, the gap between germline ends came to 15 bases. CDR3 DNA: TGCGCCAGCAGCTTGGAGGGTCGGGGTTTGGCTGAAGCTTTCTTT. This translates into CASSLEGRGLAEAFF.